A single TCR beta chain is shown here with its context. Patients showing uncontrolled infection, other autoimmune disease, pregnancy or lactation were ineligible. This CDR3 region has 15 residues. The V gene's germline CDR1 is LNHNV and CDR2 YYDKDF (reference sequence). V shed 7 bases and J shed 2 bases, with 15 bases lying between them. TCR beta CDR3 sequences were amplified from RNA transcripts. HTBI primers drove first-round RT-PCR of the TCR CDR3. TCRdb redid the calling of the multiplex PCR reads with MiXCR, one entry per CDR3 protein. The sample records 250,000 to 300,000 distinct CDR3 sequences, over 15% being singletons. The sample belongs to a study of T cells in Graves' hyperthyroidism and ophthalmopathy. Looking at the study overall: Peripheral blood specimens were obtained at initial diagnosis, prior to any treatment.

The rearrangement uses TRBV15 and TRBJ1-5, with a possible D match to TRBD1 (6 bases). This sequence was found in a woman in her sixties with Graves' ophthalmopathy. The specimen sequenced was blood. CDR3 nucleotide sequence: TGTGCCACCACACAGGGTGCTTCAGGCAATCAGCCCCAGCATTTT. As protein: CATTQGASGNQPQHF. Full variable domain (outside the CDR3, taken from reference TRBV15 and TRBJ1-5): DAMVIQNPRYQVTQFGKPVTLSCSQTLNHNVMYWYQQKSSQAPKLLFHYYDKDFNNEADTPDNFQSRRPNTSFCFLDIRSPGLGDTAMYLCATTQGASGNQPQHFGDGTRLSIL.